This T cell receptor (beta chain) appears in the sequencing data of a study of molecular identifiers for immune sequencing clone quantification. In preparing bulk TCR libraries, previously described methods and listed TCR primers were used. TCRdb redid the calling of the PCR reads with MiXCR, one entry per CDR3 protein. The sample lists 50,000 to 65,000 distinct CDR3 sequences, under 30% occurring once. This clonotype was found many times. Its specificity is not known. Sorting captured naive CD8 T cells as CD8+CD4-CCR7+CD45RA+. The study's findings and limits: Under 1% of molecules in naive cells, but over 98% of effector molecules, belonged to clones above 20 RNA copies.

Sequenced: naive CD8+ T cells from blood, with Jurkat cell RNA spiked in. Subset given: FACS-sorted CD8+CD4-CCR7+CD45RA+ naive T cells. The source of this sequence is a human donor in good health. Some libraries in this study had Jurkat cell RNA spiked in.

DNA of the CDR3: TGTGCCAGCAGCGACTCGGACCCCCCAGATACGCAGTATTTT. The encoded protein is CASSDSDPPDTQYF. V usage is TRBV6-5 and J usage is TRBJ2-3, with D unresolved. Germline loops: CDR1 MNHEY, CDR2 SVGAGI. V was cut by 6 bases and J by 4 bases, with 14 bases left in between. The CDR3 loop spans 14 amino acids.